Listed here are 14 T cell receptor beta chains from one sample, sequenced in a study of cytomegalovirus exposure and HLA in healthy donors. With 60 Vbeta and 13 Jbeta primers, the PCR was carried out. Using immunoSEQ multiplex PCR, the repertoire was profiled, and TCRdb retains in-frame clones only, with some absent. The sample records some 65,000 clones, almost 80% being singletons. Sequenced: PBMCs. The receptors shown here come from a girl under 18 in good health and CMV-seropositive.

The CDR3 DNA reads as TGTGCCAGCTCACCAACAGGGGGGTTTGAAAACATTCAGTACTTC. As protein: CASSPTGGFENIQYF. The chain is built from TRBV18 and TRBJ2-4; 8 nucleotides agree with TRBD1. The CDR3 runs 15 residues. Per germline, CDR1 KGHSH and CDR2 LQKENI. Trimming removed 2 bases from V and 5 bases from J; junction bases left unmatched: 5. Combining the CDR3 with reference TRBV18 and TRBJ2-4 gives the whole variable domain NAGVMQNPRHLVRRRGQEARLRCSPMKGHSHVYWYRQLPEEGLKFMVYLQKENIIDESGMPKERFSAEFPKEGPSILRIQQVVRGDSAAYFCASSPTGGFENIQYFGAGTRLSVL.

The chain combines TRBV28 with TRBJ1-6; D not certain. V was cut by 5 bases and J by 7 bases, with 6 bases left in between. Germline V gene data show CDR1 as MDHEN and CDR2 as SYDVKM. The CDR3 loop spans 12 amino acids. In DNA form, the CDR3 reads TGTGCCAGCAGTCGCCGGAATTCACCCCTCCACTTT. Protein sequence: CASSRRNSPLHF.

The CDR3: CASSQGFRGPTEAFF. CDR3 DNA: TGCGCCAGCAGCCAAGGGTTTAGGGGGCCCACTGAAGCTTTCTTT. The genes are TRBV4-1 and TRBJ1-1, with 7 nucleotides matching TRBD1. V shed 1 base, J shed 4 bases, and the junction held 6 bases outside the gene matches. The CDR3 is 15 amino acids. CDR1 MGHRA and CDR2 YSYEKL come from the germline V gene.

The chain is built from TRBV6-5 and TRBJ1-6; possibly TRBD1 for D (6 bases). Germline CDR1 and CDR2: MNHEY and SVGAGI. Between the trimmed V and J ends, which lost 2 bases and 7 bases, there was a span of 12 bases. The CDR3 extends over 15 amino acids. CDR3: CASSYQQGWNSPLHF. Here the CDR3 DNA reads TGTGCCAGCAGTTACCAACAGGGTTGGAATTCACCCCTCCACTTT.

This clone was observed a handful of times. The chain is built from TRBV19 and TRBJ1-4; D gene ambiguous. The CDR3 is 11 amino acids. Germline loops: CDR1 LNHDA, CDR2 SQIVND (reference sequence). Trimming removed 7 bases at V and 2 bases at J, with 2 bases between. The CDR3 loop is CASTTNEKLFF. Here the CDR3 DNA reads TGTGCCAGTACGACTAATGAAAAACTGTTTTTT.

CDR3 sequence (DNA): TGCGCCAGCAGCTGGGCAGGACAGGGAACTAATGAAAAACTGTTTTTT. Amino acid sequence: CASSWAGQGTNEKLFF. The chain uses TRBV5-1 and TRBJ1-4; TRBD1 agrees at 8 bases. Germline trimming cut 3 bases from V and 1 base from J; bases unmatched to any gene: 5. The CDR3 runs 16 residues. CDR1 and CDR2 (germline): SGHRS, YFSETQ.

The CDR3 DNA reads as TGTGCCAGCTCACCAAGCCCGGGGGGTTCCGGCTACACCTTC. It codes for CASSPSPGGSGYTF. The chain carries TRBV18 and TRBJ1-2; a possible D gene is TRBD1 (5 bases). Germline-derived CDR1 and CDR2 are KGHSH and LQKENI. V was cut by 2 bases and J by 8 bases, with 15 bases left in between. The CDR3 has 14 residues.

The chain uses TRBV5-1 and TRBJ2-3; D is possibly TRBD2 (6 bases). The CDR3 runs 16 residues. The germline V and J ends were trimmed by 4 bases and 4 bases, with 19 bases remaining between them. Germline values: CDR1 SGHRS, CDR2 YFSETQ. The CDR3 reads CASSPAGRSAADTQYF. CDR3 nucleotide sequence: TGCGCCAGCAGCCCGGCAGGGAGGTCGGCGGCAGATACGCAGTATTTT.

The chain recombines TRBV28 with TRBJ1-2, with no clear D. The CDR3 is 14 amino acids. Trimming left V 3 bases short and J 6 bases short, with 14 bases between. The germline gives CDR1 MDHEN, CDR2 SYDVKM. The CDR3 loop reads CASSLARKYDGYTF. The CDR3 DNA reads TGTGCCAGCAGTTTGGCCAGGAAATATGATGGCTACACCTTC.

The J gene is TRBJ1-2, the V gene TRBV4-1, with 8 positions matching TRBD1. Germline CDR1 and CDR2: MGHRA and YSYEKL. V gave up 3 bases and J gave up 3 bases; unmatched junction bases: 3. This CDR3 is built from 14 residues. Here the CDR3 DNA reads TGCGCCAGCAGCCAGACAGGGGTTGACTATGGCTACACCTTC. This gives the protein CASSQTGVDYGYTF.

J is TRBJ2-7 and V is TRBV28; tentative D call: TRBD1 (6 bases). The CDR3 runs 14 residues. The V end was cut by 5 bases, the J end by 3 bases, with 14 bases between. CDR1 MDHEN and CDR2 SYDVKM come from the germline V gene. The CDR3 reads CASSPAARGYEQYF. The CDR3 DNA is TGTGCCAGCAGTCCGGCGGCCAGGGGCTACGAGCAGTACTTC.

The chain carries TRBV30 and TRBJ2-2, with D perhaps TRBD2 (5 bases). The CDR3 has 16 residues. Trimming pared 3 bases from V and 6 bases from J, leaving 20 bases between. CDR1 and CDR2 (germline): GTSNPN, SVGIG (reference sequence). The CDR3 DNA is TGTGCCTGGAGACCCCCAGTGGGAGCGATTTCCGGGGAGCTGTTTTTT. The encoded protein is CAWRPPVGAISGELFF. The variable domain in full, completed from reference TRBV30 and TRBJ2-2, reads SQTIHQWPATLVQPVGSPLSLECTVEGTSNPNLYWYRQAAGRGLQLLFYSVGIGQISSEVPQNLSASRPQDRQFILSSKKLLLSDSGFYLCAWRPPVGAISGELFFGEGSRLTVL.

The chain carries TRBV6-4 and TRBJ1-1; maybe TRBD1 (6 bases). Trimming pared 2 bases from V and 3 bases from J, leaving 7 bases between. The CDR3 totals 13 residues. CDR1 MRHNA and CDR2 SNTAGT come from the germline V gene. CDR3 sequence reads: CASSDHRDTEAFF. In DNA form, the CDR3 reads TGTGCCAGCAGTGACCACAGGGACACTGAAGCTTTCTTT.

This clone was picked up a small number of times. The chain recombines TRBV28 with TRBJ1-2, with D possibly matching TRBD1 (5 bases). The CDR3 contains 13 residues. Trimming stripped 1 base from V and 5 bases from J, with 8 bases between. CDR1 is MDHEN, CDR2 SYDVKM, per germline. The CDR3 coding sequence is TGTGCCAGCAGTTTATTACAGGCTTATGGCTACACCTTC. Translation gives CASSLLQAYGYTF.